This entry describes one TCR beta chain. The sample belongs to a study of control samples from healthy donors and cancer patients. V lost 0 bases and J lost 5, with 10 bases in between. The V gene's germline CDR1 is LGHNA and CDR2 YSLEER. The CDR3 has 14 amino acids. Measured with immunoSEQ multiplex PCR; TCRdb has only the in-frame clones, and not every one. In the table there are 100,000 to 150,000 clones, roughly 90% of which are singletons. The chain joins TRBV4-3 to TRBJ2-5; D not certain. The source is a man between 18 and 35 years old in good health. The sample taken for sequencing was blood. CDR3 region: CASSQEARWETQYF. CDR3 in DNA: TGCGCCAGCAGCCAAGAAGCTCGTTGGGAGACCCAGTACTTC.